Below are 4 T cell receptor beta chains sequenced from a single sample in a study of regulatory T cells in long-lasting Graves disease. Sequencing libraries for TCR beta were prepared with iRepertoire HTBI primers and Arm-PCR of CDR3 regions. One entry per CDR3 protein, called by TCRdb with MiXCR from the multiplex PCR reads. This sample has 400,000 to 500,000 distinct CDR3 sequences, with roughly a fifth found just once. The time point denotes: persistent/refractory GD, antithyroid drugs over 5 years with positive TRAb. Scientists built the TCR library using RNA that was extracted from PBMCs. The specimen comprised peripheral blood mononuclear cells (PBMCs), sampled when the disease was refractory, from a patient treated with antithyroid drugs. The receptor set was obtained from a female donor with Graves disease.

In this sample, this clonotype turned up a few times. DNA for the CDR3: TGTGCCAGTAGTATCGTCGGACTTCTCGGTGAGCCTGAAGCTTTCTTT. Amino acids: CASSIVGLLGEPEAFF. The chain joins TRBV19 to TRBJ1-1; D is unresolved. The V end was cut by 3 bases, the J end by 6 bases, with 20 bases between. This CDR3 comprises 16 residues. In germline, CDR1 is LNHDA, CDR2 SQIVND (reference sequence).

This clonotype was detected only once. The CDR3: CASSVDRAGYGYTF. In DNA form, the CDR3 reads TGCGCCAGCAGCGTTGACAGGGCCGGCTATGGCTACACCTTC. The chain has TRBV5-1 and TRBJ1-2; TRBD1 aligns across 7 bases. The CDR3 runs 14 residues. Germline V gene data show CDR1 as SGHRS and CDR2 as YFSETQ. V shed 4 bases and J 4 bases; nucleotides not matched to a gene: 7.

DNA of the CDR3: TGTGCCACCAGCAGAGATCCGACAGGGAATCACCTCCACTTT. It yields the protein CATSRDPTGNHLHF. J is TRBJ1-6 and V is TRBV15, with TRBD1 identical over 7 bases. Unmatched junction bases numbered 8, after V lost 0 bases and J lost 15 bases. The CDR3 loop spans 14 amino acids. Looked up from germline, CDR1 is LNHNV and CDR2 is YYDKDF (reference sequence).

This clonotype was counted at least ten times. CDR3 in DNA: TGTGCCAGCAGTCCCGGGACAGCAGTCTACGAGCAGTACTTC. Translation: CASSPGTAVYEQYF. The V call is TRBV27, the J call TRBJ2-7; 7 nucleotides match TRBD1. This CDR3 is built from 14 residues. CDR1 and CDR2 from the germline V gene are MNHEY and SMNVEV (reference sequence). Trimming removed 5 bases from V and 3 bases from J; junction bases left unmatched: 7.